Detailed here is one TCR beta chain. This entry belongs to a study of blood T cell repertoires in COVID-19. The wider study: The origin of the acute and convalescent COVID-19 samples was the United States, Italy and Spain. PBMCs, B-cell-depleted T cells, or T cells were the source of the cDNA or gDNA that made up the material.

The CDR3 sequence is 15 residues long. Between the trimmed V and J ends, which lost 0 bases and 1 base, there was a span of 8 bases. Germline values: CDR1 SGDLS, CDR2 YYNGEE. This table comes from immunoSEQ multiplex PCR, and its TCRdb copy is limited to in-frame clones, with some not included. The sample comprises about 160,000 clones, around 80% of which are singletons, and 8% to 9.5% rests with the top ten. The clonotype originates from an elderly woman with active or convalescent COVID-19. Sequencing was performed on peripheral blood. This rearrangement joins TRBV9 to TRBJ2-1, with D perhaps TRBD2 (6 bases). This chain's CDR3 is CASSVAAGSYNEQFF. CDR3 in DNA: TGTGCCAGCAGCGTAGCTGCGGGGTCCTACAATGAGCAGTTCTTC. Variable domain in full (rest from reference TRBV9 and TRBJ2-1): DSGVTQTPKHLITATGQRVTLRCSPRSGDLSVYWYQQSLDQGLQFLIQYYNGEERAKGNILERFSAQQFPDLHSELNLSSLELGDSALYFCASSVAAGSYNEQFFGPGTRLTVL.